Here is one T cell receptor beta chain with its context. The record originates from a study of OX40 agonist ivuxolimab in advanced cancers. This CDR3 comprises 15 residues. The junction had 9 bases not matched to a gene; V was cut back by 7 bases and J by 3 bases. Germline loops: CDR1 LGHNT, CDR2 FRNRAP. TCRdb keeps only in-frame clones here, not all; method: immunoSEQ multiplex PCR. The table records tens of thousands of clones, over 80% of them present only once. This TCR came from an adult with an advanced solid tumor such as melanoma, head and neck, liver or kidney cancer. This rearrangement joins TRBV12-5 to TRBJ1-5, with 7 bases aligning to TRBD1. The specimen was CD4+ or CD8+ T cells sorted from blood, collected in a trial of the OX40 agonist ivuxolimab. CDR3 in DNA: TGTGCTAGTGCCTTCGACAGGGTAATCAATCAGCCCCAGCATTTT. It yields the protein CASAFDRVINQPQHF.